These T cell receptor beta chains were read from a single sample in a study of OX40 agonist ivuxolimab in advanced cancers. Libraries were prepared by immunoSEQ multiplex PCR; TCRdb keeps only in-frame clonotypes and omits some of them. The data hold about 19,000 clones, with roughly 88% observed a single time. Specimen: CD4+ or CD8+ T cells sorted from blood, collected in a trial of the OX40 agonist ivuxolimab. These receptors were collected from an adult with an advanced solid tumor such as melanoma, head and neck, liver or kidney cancer. The CDR3 runs from the conserved cysteine through the conserved F or W. A D gene is named only where the DNA matches it firmly. Expanded clones get a size class; other rows say once, few or many, or leave the size out.

cdr3_nt cdr3_aa clone_size v_call d_call j_call
TGTGCCAGCAGCCGGGAATCTGGGGCCAACGTCCTGACTTTC CASSRESGANVLTF . TRBV7-9 . TRBJ2-6
TGCGCCAGCAGCTTGTGGAATAGGCAAGAGACCCAGTACTTC CASSLWNRQETQYF . TRBV5-1 . TRBJ2-5
TGCGCCAGCAGCCAAGACCCCGCGGGGAGGTATGGCTACACCTTC CASSQDPAGRYGYTF . TRBV4-1 . TRBJ1-2
TGTGCCAGCAGCGATTGGACAGGGACTGAAGCTTTCTTT CASSDWTGTEAFF . TRBV7-9 TRBD1 TRBJ1-1
TGTGCCAGCAGCTTAGCGTCAAGACTACTCAACAATGAGCAGTTCTTC CASSLASRLLNNEQFF . TRBV7-8 . TRBJ2-1
TGTGCCATCAGTGAGACGAACACTGAAGCTTTCTTT CAISETNTEAFF . TRBV10-3 . TRBJ1-1
TGTGCCAGCGCCCCCTCAAGAGGCTCCTACAATGAGCAGTTCTTC CASAPSRGSYNEQFF . TRBV6-5 . TRBJ2-1
TGTGCCAGCAGTTACGATGGGGGGCTAGGCTACGAGCAGTACTTC CASSYDGGLGYEQYF . TRBV6-5 . TRBJ2-7
TGTGCCAGCACCTCGGAGTTTAGGAACACTGAAGCTTTCTTT CASTSEFRNTEAFF . TRBV7-9 . TRBJ1-1
TGTGCCAGCAGCTTTCAAGCGGGGGGGGAGACCCAGTACTTC CASSFQAGGETQYF . TRBV7-9 TRBD2 TRBJ2-5
TGTGCCAGTAGTATAAGCCCCGGTTTGAACACTGAAGCTTTCTTT CASSISPGLNTEAFF . TRBV19 . TRBJ1-1
TGTGCCAGCAGCCCAAAAGGCCCCTACGAGCAGTACTTC CASSPKGPYEQYF . TRBV7-2 . TRBJ2-7
TGTGCCAGCAGGGGGCAGGGGTGGATCGGGGAGCTGTTTTTT CASRGQGWIGELFF once TRBV27 . TRBJ2-2
TGCGCCAGCAGCCAAGAGGACCTGAGCTCCTACAATGAGCAGTTCTTC CASSQEDLSSYNEQFF . TRBV4-1 . TRBJ2-1
TGTGCCAGCAGTGAACCCTATAATCGGGCCGAAAGCACAGATACGCAGTATTTT CASSEPYNRAESTDTQYF few TRBV6-1 . TRBJ2-3
TGTGCCAGCAGCCCAGAGGCGGGACTAGCCGACAATGAGCAGTTCTTC CASSPEAGLADNEQFF . TRBV13 TRBD2 TRBJ2-1
TGTGCCAGCAGCCCCGGGACTGTCGTCGATGAGCAGTTCTTC CASSPGTVVDEQFF medium-sized TRBV11-2 . TRBJ2-1
TGTGCCAGCAGTTTAATTAGGGGCGAGCAGTACTTC CASSLIRGEQYF once TRBV27 . TRBJ2-7
TGTGCCAGCAGTACGGGAGGTTACAATGAGCAGTTCTTC CASSTGGYNEQFF . TRBV27 TRBD2 TRBJ2-1
TGTGCCAGCAGCTTGTTGGCACACCACTCCTACGAGCAGTACTTC CASSLLAHHSYEQYF . TRBV5-5 . TRBJ2-7
TGCGCCAGCAGCGCCCCAACTAGCGGGGGGCAAGAGACCCAGTACTTC CASSAPTSGGQETQYF . TRBV5-1 TRBD2 TRBJ2-5
TGTGCCAGCAGTTTAATTGCCGGTCCAACTTTAGGGGCTGGGGAGACCCAGTACTTC CASSLIAGPTLGAGETQYF . TRBV27 . TRBJ2-5
TGTGCCAGCAGTCCCGGGGGGAACACTGAAGCTTTCTTT CASSPGGNTEAFF . TRBV27 . TRBJ1-1
TGTGCCAGCAGCTTCCTTGGGGGGCTGAACACTGAAGCTTTCTTT CASSFLGGLNTEAFF . TRBV7-9 . TRBJ1-1
TGTGCCTGGAGTGTACCCTATCGGAGCTCCTACAATGAGCAGTTCTTC CAWSVPYRSSYNEQFF . TRBV30 . TRBJ2-1
TGTGCCAGCAGTTACTGGTGGGGGGAGACTGAAGCTTTCTTT CASSYWWGETEAFF once TRBV6-5 . TRBJ1-1
TGCGCCAGCAGCCAATCACGAGCGGCCTCCTACGAGCAGTACTTC CASSQSRAASYEQYF . TRBV4-1 . TRBJ2-7
TGTGCCACCCGAATACCGGGAGGGCCAAATGAGCAGTTCTTC CATRIPGGPNEQFF . TRBV15 TRBD2 TRBJ2-1
TGTGCCAGCAGCTTAACACTCCAAGAGACCCAGTACTTC CASSLTLQETQYF few TRBV7-2 . TRBJ2-5
TGTGCCAGCAGAACGGGAGTCTTCACCGAGACAGATACGCAGTATTTT CASRTGVFTETDTQYF . TRBV6-6 . TRBJ2-3
TGTGCCAGCAGCGCCGGACTAGCGGGGGCCAAAAACATTCAGTACTTC CASSAGLAGAKNIQYF . TRBV5-5 TRBD2 TRBJ2-4
TGTGCCAGCAGTTTATGGGGCGGAGCCTACAATGAGCAGTTCTTC CASSLWGGAYNEQFF . TRBV28 . TRBJ2-1
TGTGCCAGCACCCCCTTCAGGGGGCGCGGGACTGAAGCTTTCTTT CASTPFRGRGTEAFF . TRBV28 TRBD1 TRBJ1-1
TGTGCCAGCAGCTTGGGCTCCACAGATACGCAGTATTTT CASSLGSTDTQYF . TRBV5-6 . TRBJ2-3
TGTGCCATCAGTGAGTCCCTGGGGGCTGTCAATGGCTACACCTTC CAISESLGAVNGYTF . TRBV10-3 . TRBJ1-2
TGTGCCAGCAGTTTGGAGGCGTACGAGCAGTACTTC CASSLEAYEQYF once TRBV28 . TRBJ2-7
TGTGCCTTGGACAGGGGACAGCTATCGGCTGGCTACACCTTC CALDRGQLSAGYTF . TRBV30 TRBD1 TRBJ1-2
TGTGCCAGCAGCCCAGGGGTCCCAGCTTTGGACGAGCAGTACTTC CASSPGVPALDEQYF . TRBV7-2 . TRBJ2-7
TGTGCCAGCAGCCCGCCCCGACAGGGAAGAAGCACAGATACGCAGTATTTT CASSPPRQGRSTDTQYF . TRBV7-9 TRBD1 TRBJ2-3
TGCGCCAGCAGCCAGACCTCAGGGGTTAGAGGCTATGGCTACACCTTC CASSQTSGVRGYGYTF . TRBV5-1 . TRBJ1-2
TGTGCCAGCAGTTACCTCCACAATGAGCAGTTCTTC CASSYLHNEQFF once TRBV6-6 . TRBJ2-1
TGTGCCAGCAGTGTAGCGGGAGGGAACAATGAGCAGTTCTTC CASSVAGGNNEQFF few TRBV6-4 TRBD2 TRBJ2-1
TGTGCCAGCAGTTCGGACGGTACTAGCACAGATACGCAGTATTTT CASSSDGTSTDTQYF . TRBV6-5 . TRBJ2-3
TGTGCCAGCAGTGAAGTCGGGGTCTATGGCTACACCTTC CASSEVGVYGYTF medium-sized TRBV6-1 . TRBJ1-2
TGTGCCCAGGGGGTCTACAATGAGCAGTTCTTC CAQGVYNEQFF . TRBV30 TRBD1 TRBJ2-1
TGTGCCAGCAGCGTAGGGGGGGCAACCGGGGAGCTGTTTTTT CASSVGGATGELFF . TRBV9 . TRBJ2-2
TGTGCCAGCAGCGTAGCGACAGGGGACTACGAGCAGTACTTC CASSVATGDYEQYF once TRBV9 TRBD1 TRBJ2-7
TGTGCCAGCAGCGACCGGACTAGCGGGTACACCGGGGAGCTGTTTTTT CASSDRTSGYTGELFF . TRBV14 TRBD2 TRBJ2-2
TGTGCCAGCAGACTCAGGGGCGGCTACGAGCAGTACTTC CASRLRGGYEQYF . TRBV6-5 . TRBJ2-7
TGTGCCATCAGACCCAGGACAGGGCCGACCCTAACCATATATTTT CAIRPRTGPTLTIYF . TRBV10-3 TRBD1 TRBJ1-3
TGTGCCAGCAGCCCTCTCCGAGGGGCTTTGAAGGACGAGCAGTACTTC CASSPLRGALKDEQYF . TRBV7-9 . TRBJ2-7
TGTGCCAGTTCTAGCGGCACGTCCCGGGAGCAGTACTTC CASSSGTSREQYF . TRBV19 TRBD2 TRBJ2-7
TGCGCCAGCAGCTTAGGACAGGGGGTCGGCGAGCAGTACTTC CASSLGQGVGEQYF . TRBV5-1 TRBD1 TRBJ2-7
TGTGCCAGCAGTGACGTGGTGGGGGGGACCACAGATACGCAGTATTTT CASSDVVGGTTDTQYF . TRBV6-4 TRBD2 TRBJ2-3
TGTGCCTGTACCGGGACAGGGAACACTGAAGCTTTCTTT CACTGTGNTEAFF . TRBV30 TRBD1 TRBJ1-1